The text below deals with one T cell receptor beta chain. Antigen unknown. After constant-region reverse-primer amplification, full-length variable regions underwent semi-nested PCR with Nested Universal Primer A. TCRdb re-called the 5' RACE reads through MiXCR, storing one row per CDR3 protein. The sample shows some 37,000 distinct CDR3 sequences, 15% to 20% of them seen only once. Naive CD4+ cells had CD25+ Tregs removed. Study results and limitations: In terms of TCR gene usage, tumor memory CD4+ T cells clustered together with blood and lymph node memory CD4+ cells, as well as with lymph node naive CD4+ cells.

The CDR3 has 16 residues. Trimming removed 5 bases from V and 1 base from J, with 17 bases in between. Germline V CDR1 and CDR2: SGHTA, FQGNSA. The V gene is TRBV7-2, the J gene TRBJ2-5; D possibly corresponds to TRBD1 (6 bases). The sequence derives from a female donor with breast cancer. Sequenced sample: naive CD4+ T cells sorted from a lymph node. The subset: naive CD4+ T cells, CD4+CD45RA+CD25-. The CDR3 nucleotides read TGTGCCAGCAGCCCTAGGGGGTATGCACCCCAAGAGACCCAGTACTTC. It codes for CASSPRGYAPQETQYF.